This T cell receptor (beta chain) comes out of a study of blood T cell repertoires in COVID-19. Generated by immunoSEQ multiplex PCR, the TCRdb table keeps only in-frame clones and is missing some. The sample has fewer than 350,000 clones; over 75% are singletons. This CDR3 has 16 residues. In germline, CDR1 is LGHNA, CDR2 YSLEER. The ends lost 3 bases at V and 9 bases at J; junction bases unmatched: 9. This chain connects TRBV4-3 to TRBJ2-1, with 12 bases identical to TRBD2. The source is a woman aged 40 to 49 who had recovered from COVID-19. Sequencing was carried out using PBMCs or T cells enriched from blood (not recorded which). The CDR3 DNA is TGCGCCAGCAGCCATGAACCGGGACTAGCGGGCGGTGAGCAGTTCTTC. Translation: CASSHEPGLAGGEQFF.